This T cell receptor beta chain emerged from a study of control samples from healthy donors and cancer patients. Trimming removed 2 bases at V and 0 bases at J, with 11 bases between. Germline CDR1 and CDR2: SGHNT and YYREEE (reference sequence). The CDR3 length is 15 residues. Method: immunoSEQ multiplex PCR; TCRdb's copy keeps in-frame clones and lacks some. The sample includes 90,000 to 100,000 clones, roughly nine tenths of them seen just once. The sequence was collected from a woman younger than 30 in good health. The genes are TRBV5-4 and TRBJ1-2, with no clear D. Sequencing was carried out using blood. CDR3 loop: CASSLMGSANYGYTF. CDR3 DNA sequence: TGTGCCAGCAGCTTAATGGGGTCCGCTAACTATGGCTACACCTTC. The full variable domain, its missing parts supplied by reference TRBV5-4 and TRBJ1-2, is ETGVTQSPTHLIKTRGQQVTLRCSSQSGHNTVSWYQQALGQGPQFIFQYYREEENGRGNFPPRFSGLQFPNYSSELNVNALELDDSALYLCASSLMGSANYGYTFGSGTRLTVV.